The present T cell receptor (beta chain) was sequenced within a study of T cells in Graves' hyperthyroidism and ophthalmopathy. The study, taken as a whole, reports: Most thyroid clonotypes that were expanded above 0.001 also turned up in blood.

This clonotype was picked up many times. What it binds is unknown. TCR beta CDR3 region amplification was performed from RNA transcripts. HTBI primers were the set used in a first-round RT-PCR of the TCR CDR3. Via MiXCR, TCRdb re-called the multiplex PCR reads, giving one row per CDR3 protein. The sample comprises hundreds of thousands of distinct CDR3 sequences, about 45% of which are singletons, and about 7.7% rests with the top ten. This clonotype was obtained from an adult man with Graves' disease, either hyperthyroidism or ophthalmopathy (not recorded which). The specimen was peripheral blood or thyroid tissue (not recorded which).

Here the CDR3 reads CATSDLAGRFETQYF. CDR3 nucleotides: TGTGCCACCAGTGATCTAGCGGGAAGATTCGAGACCCAGTACTTC. The gene calls are TRBV24-1 and TRBJ2-5, with 9 positions matching TRBD2. This CDR3 spans 15 amino acids. Losses at the gene ends were 3 bases for V and 5 bases for J; bases not matched to a gene: 6. From germline, CDR1 is KGHDR and CDR2 SFDVKD.